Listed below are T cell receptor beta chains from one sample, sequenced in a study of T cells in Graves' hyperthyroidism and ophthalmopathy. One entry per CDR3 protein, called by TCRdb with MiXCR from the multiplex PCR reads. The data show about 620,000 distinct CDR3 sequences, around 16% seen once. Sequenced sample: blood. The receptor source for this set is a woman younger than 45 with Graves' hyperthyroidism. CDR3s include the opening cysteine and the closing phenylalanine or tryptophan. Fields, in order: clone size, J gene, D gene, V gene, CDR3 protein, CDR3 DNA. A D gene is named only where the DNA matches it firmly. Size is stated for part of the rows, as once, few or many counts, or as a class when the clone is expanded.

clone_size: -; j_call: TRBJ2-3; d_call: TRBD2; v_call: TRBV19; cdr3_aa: CASSSGRNTDTQYF; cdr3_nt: TGTGCCAGTAGTAGCGGGAGAAATACAGATACGCAGTATTTT
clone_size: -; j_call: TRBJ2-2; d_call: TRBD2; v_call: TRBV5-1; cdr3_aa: CASSLKKLGLAGGTNTGELFF; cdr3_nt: TGCGCCAGCAGCTTGAAGAAGCTGGGACTAGCGGGAGGGACGAACACCGGGGAGCTGTTTTTT
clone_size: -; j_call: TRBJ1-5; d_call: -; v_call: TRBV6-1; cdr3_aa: CASSELGGMGNQPQHF; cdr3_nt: TGTGCCAGCAGTGAACTGGGGGGTATGGGCAATCAGCCCCAGCATTTT
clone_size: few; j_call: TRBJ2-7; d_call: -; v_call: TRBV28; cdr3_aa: CASIPLGGLDEQYF; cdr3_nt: TGTGCCAGCATTCCCCTCGGGGGGCTGGACGAGCAGTACTTC
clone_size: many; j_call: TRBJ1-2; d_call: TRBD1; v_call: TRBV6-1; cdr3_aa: CASSADRANYGYTF; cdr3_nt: TGTGCCAGCAGTGCGGACAGGGCAAACTATGGCTACACCTTC
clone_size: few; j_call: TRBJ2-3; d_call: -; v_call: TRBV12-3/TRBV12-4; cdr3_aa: CASLGTDTQYF; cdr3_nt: TGTGCCAGCCTGGGCACTGATACGCAGTATTTT
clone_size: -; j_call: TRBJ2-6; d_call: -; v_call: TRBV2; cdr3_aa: CASNKPRAPPGANVLTF; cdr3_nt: TGTGCCAGCAATAAACCAAGGGCCCCCCCTGGGGCCAACGTCCTGACTTTC
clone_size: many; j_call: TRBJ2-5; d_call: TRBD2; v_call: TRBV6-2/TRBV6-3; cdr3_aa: CASSLTSGTETQYF; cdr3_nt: TGTGCCAGCAGTTTGACTAGCGGGACAGAGACCCAGTACTTC
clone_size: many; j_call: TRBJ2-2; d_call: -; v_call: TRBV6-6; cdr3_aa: CASSYSRGDTGELFF; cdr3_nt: TGTGCCAGCAGTTACTCGAGAGGGGACACCGGGGAGCTGTTTTTT
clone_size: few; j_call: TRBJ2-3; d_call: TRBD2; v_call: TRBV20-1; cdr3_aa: CSARGSGGHTDAQYF; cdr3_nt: TGCAGTGCTAGAGGGTCGGGAGGTCACACAGATGCGCAGTATTTT
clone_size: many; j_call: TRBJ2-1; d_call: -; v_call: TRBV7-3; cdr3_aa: CASSPHSYNEQFF; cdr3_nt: TGTGCCAGCAGCCCACACTCTTACAATGAGCAGTTCTTC
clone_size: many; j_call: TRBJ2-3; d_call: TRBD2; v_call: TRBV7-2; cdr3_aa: CASSSDLLAGVTDTQYF; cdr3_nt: TGTGCCAGCAGCTCGGATTTACTAGCGGGCGTTACAGATACGCAGTATTTT
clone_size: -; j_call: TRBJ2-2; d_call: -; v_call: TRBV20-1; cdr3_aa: CSARDRRTGELFF; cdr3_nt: TGCAGTGCTAGGGACAGACGCACCGGGGAGCTGTTTTTT
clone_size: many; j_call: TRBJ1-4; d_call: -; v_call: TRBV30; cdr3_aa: CAWLRNEKLFF; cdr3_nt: TGTGCCTGGCTCCGAAATGAAAAACTGTTTTTT
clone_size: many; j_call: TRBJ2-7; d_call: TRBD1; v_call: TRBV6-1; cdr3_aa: CASREGTGGDEQYF; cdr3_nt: TGTGCCAGCAGGGAGGGGACAGGGGGCGACGAGCAGTACTTC
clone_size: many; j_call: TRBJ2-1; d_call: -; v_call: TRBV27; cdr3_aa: CASSLDGRVGEQFF; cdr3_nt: TGTGCCAGCAGCCTCGATGGCAGGGTAGGAGAGCAGTTCTTC
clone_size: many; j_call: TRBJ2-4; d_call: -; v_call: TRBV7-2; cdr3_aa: CASSLDRSENIQYF; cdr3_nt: TGTGCCAGCAGCTTAGACAGGAGCGAGAACATTCAGTACTTC
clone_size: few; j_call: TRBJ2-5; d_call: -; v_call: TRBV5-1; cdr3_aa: CASSLAGRLGETQYF; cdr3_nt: TGCGCCAGCAGCTTGGCGGGCCGACTAGGAGAGACCCAGTACTTC
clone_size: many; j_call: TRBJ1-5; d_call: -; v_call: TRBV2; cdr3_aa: CASMLTGQGQPQHF; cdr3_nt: TGTGCCAGCATGTTGACAGGTCAAGGACAGCCCCAGCATTTT
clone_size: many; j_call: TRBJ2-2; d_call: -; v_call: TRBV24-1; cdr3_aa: CATSDYKAGAIGELFF; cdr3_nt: TGTGCCACCAGTGATTATAAGGCAGGGGCGATCGGGGAGCTGTTTTTT
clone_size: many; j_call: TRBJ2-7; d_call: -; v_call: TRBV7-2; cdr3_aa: CASSSQGLPTYEQYF; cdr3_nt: TGTGCCAGCAGTTCGCAGGGACTCCCGACCTACGAGCAGTACTTC
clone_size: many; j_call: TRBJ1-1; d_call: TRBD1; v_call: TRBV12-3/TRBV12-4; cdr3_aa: CASSFLTRGTEAFF; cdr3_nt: TGTGCCAGCAGTTTCCTTACCAGGGGGACTGAAGCTTTCTTT
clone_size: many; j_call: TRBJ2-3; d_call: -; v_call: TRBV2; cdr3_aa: CASRGVVTDTQYF; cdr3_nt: TGTGCCAGCAGGGGGGTAGTGACAGATACGCAGTATTTT
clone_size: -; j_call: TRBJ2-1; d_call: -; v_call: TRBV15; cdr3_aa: CATSRAGGAVTYNEQFF; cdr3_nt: TGTGCCACCAGCAGAGCGGGTGGGGCCGTCACCTACAATGAGCAGTTCTTC
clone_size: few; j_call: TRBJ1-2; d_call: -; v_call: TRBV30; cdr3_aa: CAWSVGDGYGYTF; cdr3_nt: TGTGCCTGGAGTGTGGGGGATGGTTATGGCTACACCTTC
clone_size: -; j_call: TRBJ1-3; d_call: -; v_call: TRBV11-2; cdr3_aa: CASSQVGSGMGGGNTIYF; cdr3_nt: TGCGCCAGCAGCCAAGTGGGGTCTGGGATGGGAGGAGGAAACACCATATATTTT
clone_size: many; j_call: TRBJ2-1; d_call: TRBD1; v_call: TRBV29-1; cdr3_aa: CSVPNPGGEQFF; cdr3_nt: TGCAGCGTTCCAAATCCAGGGGGAGAGCAGTTCTTC
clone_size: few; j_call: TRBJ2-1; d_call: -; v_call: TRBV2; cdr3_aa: CASSLDRTPSNEQFF; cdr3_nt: TGTGCCAGCAGCCTGGACAGAACTCCCTCTAATGAGCAGTTCTTC
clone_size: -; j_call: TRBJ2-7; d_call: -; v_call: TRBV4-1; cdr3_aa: CASSQVGGDSYEQYF; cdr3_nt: TGCGCCAGCAGCCAAGTAGGCGGGGACTCCTACGAGCAGTACTTC
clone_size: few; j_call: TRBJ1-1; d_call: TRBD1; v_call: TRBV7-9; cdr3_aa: CASSYETGGTEAFF; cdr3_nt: TGTGCCAGCAGTTATGAAACAGGGGGCACTGAAGCTTTCTTT
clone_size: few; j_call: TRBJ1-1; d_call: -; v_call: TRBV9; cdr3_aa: CASSAQTGLNTEAFF; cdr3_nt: TGTGCCAGCAGCGCCCAAACAGGTCTGAACACTGAAGCTTTCTTT
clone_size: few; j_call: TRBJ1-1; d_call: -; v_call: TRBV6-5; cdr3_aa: CASSSSTGGIEAFF; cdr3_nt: TGTGCCAGCAGTTCCTCGACCGGGGGGATAGAGGCTTTCTTT
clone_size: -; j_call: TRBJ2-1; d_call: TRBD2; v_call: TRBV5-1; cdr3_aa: CASSPPELAGGSNEQFF; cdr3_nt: TGCGCCAGCAGCCCCCCGGAACTAGCGGGAGGGAGTAATGAGCAGTTCTTC
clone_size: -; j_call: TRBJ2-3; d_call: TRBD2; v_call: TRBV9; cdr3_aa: CASGLAPDTQYF; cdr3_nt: TGTGCCAGCGGACTAGCTCCAGATACGCAGTATTTT
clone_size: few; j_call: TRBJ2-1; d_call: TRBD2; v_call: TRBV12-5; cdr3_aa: CASGSLSGRSPFF; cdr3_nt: TGTGCTAGTGGTTCCCTAAGCGGGAGGAGCCCGTTCTTC
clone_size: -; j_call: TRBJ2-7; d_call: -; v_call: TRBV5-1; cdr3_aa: CASSVLNFDGEQYF; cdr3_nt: TGCGCCAGCAGCGTATTAAATTTCGACGGCGAGCAGTACTTC
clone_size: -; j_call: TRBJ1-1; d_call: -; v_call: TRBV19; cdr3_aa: CASSQGISTEAFF; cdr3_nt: TGTGCCAGTAGCCAGGGGATAAGCACTGAAGCTTTCTTT
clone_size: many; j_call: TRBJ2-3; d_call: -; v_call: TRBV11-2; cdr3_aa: CASSPEALGAQYF; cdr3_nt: TGTGCCAGCAGCCCGGAGGCCCTCGGTGCGCAGTATTTT
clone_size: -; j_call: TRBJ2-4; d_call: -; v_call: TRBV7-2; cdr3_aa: CASSFGSGDIQYF; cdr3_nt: TGTGCCAGCAGCTTCGGAAGTGGGGACATTCAGTACTTC
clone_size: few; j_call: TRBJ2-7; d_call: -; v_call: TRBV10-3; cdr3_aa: CAITNDPPYEQYF; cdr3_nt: TGTGCCATCACAAACGACCCCCCCTACGAGCAGTACTTC
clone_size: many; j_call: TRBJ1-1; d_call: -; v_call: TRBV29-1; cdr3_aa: CSVEGAQNEAFF; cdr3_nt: TGCAGCGTTGAGGGCGCACAAAACGAAGCTTTCTTT
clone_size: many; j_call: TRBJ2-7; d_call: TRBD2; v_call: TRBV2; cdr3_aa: CASSDGRMYEQYF; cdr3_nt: TGTGCCAGCAGTGACGGGAGGATGTACGAGCAGTACTTC
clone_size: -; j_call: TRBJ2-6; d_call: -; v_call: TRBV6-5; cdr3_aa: CASSWNGGANVLTF; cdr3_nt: TGTGCCAGCAGTTGGAATGGTGGGGCCAACGTCCTGACTTTC
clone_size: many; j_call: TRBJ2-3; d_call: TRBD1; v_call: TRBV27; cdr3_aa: CASSLDQGANTQYF; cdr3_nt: TGTGCCAGCAGTTTAGACCAGGGGGCGAATACGCAGTATTTT
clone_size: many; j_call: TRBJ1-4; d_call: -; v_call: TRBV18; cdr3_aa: CASARDGNEKLFF; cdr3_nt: TGTGCCAGCGCCAGGGACGGCAATGAAAAACTGTTTTTT
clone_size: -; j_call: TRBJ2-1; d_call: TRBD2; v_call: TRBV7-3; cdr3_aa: CASSSVWGRAKGEQFF; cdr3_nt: TGTGCCAGCAGCTCCGTTTGGGGGAGGGCCAAGGGTGAGCAGTTCTTC